The 5 T cell receptor beta chains below were found in one sample sequenced in a study of radiotherapy plus CTLA-4 blockade in lung cancer (dated by TCRdb to 2016 to 2019). The library relied on the immunoSEQ multiplex PCR assay. Not all clones reach the TCRdb copy of this immuneACCESS table, which keeps in-frame sequences only. Checked studies attribute under half of the gap to unresolved V genes and leave the rest unexplained. In all, the sample holds about 53,000 clones, and around 84% of those were seen once. The ten largest clones capture 28% of the sample. Source: peripheral blood, taken from a patient treated with radiotherapy plus ipilimumab. Receptor source: a human donor with non-small cell lung cancer whose response to radiotherapy plus ipilimumab could not be evaluated.

The J gene is TRBJ1-2, the V gene TRBV7-3; possibly TRBD1 for D (6 bases). The CDR3 loop spans 14 amino acids. The ends were cut back, 1 base at V and 1 base at J, with 7 bases in the middle. The V gene's germline CDR1 is SGHTA and CDR2 FQGTGA. CDR3 amino acids: CASSLSRGNYGYTF. In nucleotides, the CDR3 is TGTGCCAGCAGCTTAAGCAGGGGTAACTATGGCTACACCTTC. Full variable domain (missing parts from reference TRBV7-3 and TRBJ1-2): GAGVSQTPSNKVTEKGKYVELRCDPISGHTALYWYRQSLGQGPEFLIYFQGTGAADDSGLPNDRFFAVRPEGSVSTLKIQRTERGDSAVYLCASSLSRGNYGYTFGSGTRLTVV.

The rearrangement joins TRBV15 to TRBJ2-1; 10 bases align to TRBD2. CDR3 length: 16 amino acids. Looked up from germline, CDR1 is LNHNV and CDR2 is YYDKDF (reference sequence). The junction had 7 bases not matched to a gene; V was cut back by 1 base and J by 7 bases. Written as DNA, the CDR3 is TGTGCCACCAGCAGAGGGGCTAGCGGGAGACCGAATGAGCAGTTCTTC. Translated, it gives CATSRGASGRPNEQFF.

V usage is TRBV5-1 and J usage is TRBJ2-2; 10 bases line up with TRBD2. This CDR3 spans 16 amino acids. Looked up from germline, CDR1 is SGHRS and CDR2 is YFSETQ. V dropped 4 bases and J dropped 6; count of bases not matched to a gene: 9. CDR3 region: CASSVTSGIGSGELFF. The CDR3 DNA reads TGCGCCAGCAGCGTTACTAGCGGGATTGGGTCCGGGGAGCTGTTTTTT.

The J gene is TRBJ1-1, the V gene TRBV28; a weak D match, TRBD1 (5 bases). This CDR3 comprises 16 residues. V lost 3 bases to trimming and J lost 5 bases, with 19 bases between them. The germline CDR1 and CDR2 sequences are MDHEN and SYDVKM. Here the CDR3 reads CASSFPGVALGTEAFF. In DNA form, the CDR3 reads TGTGCCAGCAGTTTCCCGGGGGTGGCCCTCGGGACTGAAGCTTTCTTT.

The rearrangement links TRBV9 to TRBJ2-3; TRBD2 aligns across 7 bases. The CDR3 loop spans 15 amino acids. With 1 base clipped from V and 1 base from J, the junction kept 3 bases outside the gene matches. CDR1 and CDR2 (germline): SGDLS, YYNGEE. CDR3 bases: TGTGCCAGCAGCGTAACTAGCGTGCGCACAGATACGCAGTATTTT. Its translation is CASSVTSVRTDTQYF.